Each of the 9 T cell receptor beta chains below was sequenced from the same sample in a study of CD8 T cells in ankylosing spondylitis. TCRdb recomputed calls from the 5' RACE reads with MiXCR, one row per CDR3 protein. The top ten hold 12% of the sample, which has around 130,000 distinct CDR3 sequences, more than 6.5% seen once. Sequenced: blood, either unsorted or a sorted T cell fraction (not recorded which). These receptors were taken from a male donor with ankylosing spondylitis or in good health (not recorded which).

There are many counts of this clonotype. The CDR3 DNA reads as TGTGCCAGCAGTTACGGGGGCGCGGGGGAGAATGAGCAGTTCTTC. Translation: CASSYGGAGENEQFF. V gene TRBV6-2 or TRBV6-3 combines with J gene TRBJ2-1, with a possible D match to TRBD2 (7 bases). Germline loops: CDR1 MNHEY, CDR2 SVGEGT. V dropped 2 bases and J dropped 7 bases, with 15 bases sitting between them. The CDR3 is 15 residues long.

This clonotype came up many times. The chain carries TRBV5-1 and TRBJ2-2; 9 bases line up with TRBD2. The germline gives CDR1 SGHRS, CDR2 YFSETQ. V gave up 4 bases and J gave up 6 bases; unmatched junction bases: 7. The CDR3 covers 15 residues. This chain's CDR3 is CASSTAGTSSGELFF. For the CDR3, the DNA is TGCGCCAGCAGCACGGCCGGGACTAGCTCCGGGGAGCTGTTTTTT.

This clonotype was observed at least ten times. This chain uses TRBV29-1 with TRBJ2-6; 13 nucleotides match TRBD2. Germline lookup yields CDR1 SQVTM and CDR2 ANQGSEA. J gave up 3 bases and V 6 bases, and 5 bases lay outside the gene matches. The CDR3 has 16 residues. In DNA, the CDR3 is TGCAGCGTCCGGACTAGCGGGAGTTTTGGGGCCAACGTCCTGACTTTC. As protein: CSVRTSGSFGANVLTF.

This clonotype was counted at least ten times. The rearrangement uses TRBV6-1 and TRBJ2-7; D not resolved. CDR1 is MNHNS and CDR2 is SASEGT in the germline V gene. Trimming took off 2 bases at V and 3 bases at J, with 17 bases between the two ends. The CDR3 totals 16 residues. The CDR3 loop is CASSEPWMDGSYEQYF. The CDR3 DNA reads TGTGCCAGCAGTGAACCGTGGATGGACGGAAGCTACGAGCAGTACTTC.

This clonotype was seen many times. The CDR3 nucleotides read TGTGCCAGCAGTTTAGAGGGACAGGGGTACTTC. Protein: CASSLEGQGYF. The chain carries TRBV12-3 or TRBV12-4 and TRBJ2-7; 9 bases match TRBD1. The CDR3 runs to 11 residues. The V segment lost 1 base and the J segment 12 bases; nucleotides outside the gene matches: 1.

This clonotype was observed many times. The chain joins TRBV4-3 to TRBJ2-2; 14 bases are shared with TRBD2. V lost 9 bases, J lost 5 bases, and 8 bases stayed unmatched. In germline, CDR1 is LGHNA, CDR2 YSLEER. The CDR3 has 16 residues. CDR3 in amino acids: CASSGLAGGGTGELFF. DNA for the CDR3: TGCGCCAGTTCCGGACTAGCGGGAGGAGGAACCGGGGAGCTGTTTTTT.

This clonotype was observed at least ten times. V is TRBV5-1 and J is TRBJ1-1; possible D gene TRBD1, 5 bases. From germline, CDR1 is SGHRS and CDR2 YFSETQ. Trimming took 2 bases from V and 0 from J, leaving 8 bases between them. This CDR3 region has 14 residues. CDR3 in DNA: TGCGCCAGCAGCTTTTTAGGGGTGAACACTGAAGCTTTCTTT. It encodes CASSFLGVNTEAFF.

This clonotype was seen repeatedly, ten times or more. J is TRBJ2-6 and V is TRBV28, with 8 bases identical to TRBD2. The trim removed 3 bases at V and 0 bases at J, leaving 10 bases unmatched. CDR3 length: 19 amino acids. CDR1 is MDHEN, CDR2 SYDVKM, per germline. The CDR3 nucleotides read TGTGCCAGCAGTTTGAACCCGGGGGGGATAGGCTCTGGGGCCAACGTCCTGACTTTC. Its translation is CASSLNPGGIGSGANVLTF. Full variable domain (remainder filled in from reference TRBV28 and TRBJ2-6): DVKVTQSSRYLVKRTGEKVFLECVQDMDHENMFWYRQDPGLGLRLIYFSYDVKMKEKGDIPEGYSVSREKKERFSLILESASTNQTSMYLCASSLNPGGIGSGANVLTFGAGSRLTVL.

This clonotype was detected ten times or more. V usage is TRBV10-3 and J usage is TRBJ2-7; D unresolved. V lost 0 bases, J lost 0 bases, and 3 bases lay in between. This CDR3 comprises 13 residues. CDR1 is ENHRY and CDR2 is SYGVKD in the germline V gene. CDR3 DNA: TGTGCCATCAGTGAGTCGACCTCCTACGAGCAGTACTTC. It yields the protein CAISESTSYEQYF.